Included here is one T cell receptor (beta chain) sequence, with context. Its target is not known. The data derive from a study of T cell responses to AZD1222 COVID-19 vaccine. Whole-study results and caveats: Repertoire collection took place solely once the T cell response had peaked. With two AZD1222 doses given, Spike-specific TCR breadth and depth both rose.

TCRdb's table, derived via immunoSEQ multiplex PCR, lists solely in-frame clones and lacks some. The repertoire has fewer than 150,000 clones, 90% of them found once; the top ten carry 3.4%. The germline V gene encodes CDR1 SGHRS and CDR2 YFSETQ. The CDR3 loop spans 19 amino acids. The ends lost 3 bases at V and 6 bases at J; junction bases unmatched: 12. The TCR comes from an adult in good health. The specimen comprised peripheral blood, sampled on day 0 of AZD1222 vaccination. The rearrangement links TRBV5-1 to TRBJ2-1; 16 nucleotides line up with TRBD2. The CDR3 DNA follows: TGCGCCAGCAGCTCGACCTCGGGACTAGCGGGGGGGCCCATCAATGAGCAGTTCTTC. Encoded protein: CASSSTSGLAGGPINEQFF.